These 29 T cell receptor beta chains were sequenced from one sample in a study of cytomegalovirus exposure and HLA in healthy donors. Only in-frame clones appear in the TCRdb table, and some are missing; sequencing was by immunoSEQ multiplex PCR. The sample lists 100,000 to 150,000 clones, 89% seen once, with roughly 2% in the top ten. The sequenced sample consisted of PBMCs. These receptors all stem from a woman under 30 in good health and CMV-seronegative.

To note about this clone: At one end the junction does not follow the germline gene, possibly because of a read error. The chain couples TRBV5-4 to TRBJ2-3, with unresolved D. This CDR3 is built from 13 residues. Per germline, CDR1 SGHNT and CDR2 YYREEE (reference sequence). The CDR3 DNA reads TGTGCCAGCAACTTGAGAGGCGCAGATACGCAGTATTTT. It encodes CASNLRGADTQYF.

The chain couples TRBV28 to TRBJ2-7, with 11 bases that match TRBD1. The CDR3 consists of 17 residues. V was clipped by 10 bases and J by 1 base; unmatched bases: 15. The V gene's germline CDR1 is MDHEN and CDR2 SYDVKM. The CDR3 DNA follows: TGTGCCACGGGCAGCCTCCAAGGACAGGGGGCTTCCTACGAGCAGTACTTC. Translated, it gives CATGSLQGQGASYEQYF.

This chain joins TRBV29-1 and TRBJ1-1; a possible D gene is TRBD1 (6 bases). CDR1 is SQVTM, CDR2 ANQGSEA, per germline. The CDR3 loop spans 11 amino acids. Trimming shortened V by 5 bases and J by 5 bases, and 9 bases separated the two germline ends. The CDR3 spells CSVQGKTEAFF. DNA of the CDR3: TGCAGCGTTCAGGGGAAAACTGAAGCTTTCTTT.

CDR3: CASSGLAGERETQYF. The CDR3 DNA follows: TGTGCCAGCAGCGGACTAGCGGGAGAGAGAGAGACCCAGTACTTC. The rearrangement links TRBV5-4 to TRBJ2-5, with TRBD2 identical over 13 bases. Germline V gives CDR1 SGHNT, CDR2 YYREEE (reference sequence). V lost 4 bases to trimming and J lost 4 bases; unmatched junction nucleotides: 4. The CDR3 is 15 amino acids.

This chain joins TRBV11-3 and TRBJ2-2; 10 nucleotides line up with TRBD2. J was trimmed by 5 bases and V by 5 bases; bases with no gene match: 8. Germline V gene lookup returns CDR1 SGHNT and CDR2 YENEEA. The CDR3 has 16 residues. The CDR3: CASSTRSGRATGELFF. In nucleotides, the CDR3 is TGTGCCAGCAGCACTCGAAGCGGGAGGGCAACCGGGGAGCTGTTTTTT.

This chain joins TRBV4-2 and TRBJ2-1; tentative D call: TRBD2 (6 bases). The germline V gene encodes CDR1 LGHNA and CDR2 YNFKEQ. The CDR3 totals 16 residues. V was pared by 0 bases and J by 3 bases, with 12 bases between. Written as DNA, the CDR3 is TGTGCCAGCAGCCAAGATGCCGGGACTGGCTACAATGAGCAGTTCTTC. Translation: CASSQDAGTGYNEQFF.

The CDR3 region is CASSENAGSSYEQYF. CDR3 nucleotides: TGTGCCAGCAGTGAAAACGCTGGCTCCTCCTACGAGCAGTACTTC. The chain uses TRBV6-1 and TRBJ2-7; D is ambiguous. The germline V gene encodes CDR1 MNHNS and CDR2 SASEGT. CDR3 length: 15 residues. The V end was cut by 2 bases, the J end by 0 bases, with 11 bases between.

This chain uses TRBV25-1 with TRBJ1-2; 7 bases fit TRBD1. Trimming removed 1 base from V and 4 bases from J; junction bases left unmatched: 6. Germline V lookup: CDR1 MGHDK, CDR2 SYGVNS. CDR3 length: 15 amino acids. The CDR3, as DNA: TGTGCCAGCAGTGAATTCGGGACAGCCGTCTATGGCTACACCTTC. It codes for CASSEFGTAVYGYTF.

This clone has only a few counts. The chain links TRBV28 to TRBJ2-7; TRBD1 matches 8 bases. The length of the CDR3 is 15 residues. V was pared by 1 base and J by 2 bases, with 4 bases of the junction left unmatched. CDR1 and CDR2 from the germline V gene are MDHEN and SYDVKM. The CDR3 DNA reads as TGTGCCAGCAGTTTATTACTGGGACAGGCCTACGAGCAGTACTTC. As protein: CASSLLLGQAYEQYF.

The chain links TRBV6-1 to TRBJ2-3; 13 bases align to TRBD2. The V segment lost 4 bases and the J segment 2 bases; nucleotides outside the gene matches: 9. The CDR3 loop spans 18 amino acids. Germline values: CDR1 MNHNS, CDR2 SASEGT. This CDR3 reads CASSGNQLAGGHTDTQYF. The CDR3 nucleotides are TGTGCCAGCAGTGGAAATCAACTAGCGGGAGGGCACACAGATACGCAGTATTTT.

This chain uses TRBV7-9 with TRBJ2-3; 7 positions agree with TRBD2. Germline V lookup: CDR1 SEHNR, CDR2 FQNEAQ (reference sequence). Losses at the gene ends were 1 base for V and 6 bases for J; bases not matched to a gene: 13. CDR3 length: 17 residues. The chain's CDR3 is CASSLDRREQWLDTQYF. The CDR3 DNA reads TGTGCCAGCAGCTTAGATCGGCGGGAGCAGTGGTTGGATACGCAGTATTTT. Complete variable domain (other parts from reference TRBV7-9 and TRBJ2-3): DTGVSQNPRHKITKRGQNVTFRCDPISEHNRLYWYRQTLGQGPEFLTYFQNEAQLEKSRLLSDRFSAERPKGSFSTLEIQRTEQGDSAMYLCASSLDRREQWLDTQYFGPGTRLTVL.

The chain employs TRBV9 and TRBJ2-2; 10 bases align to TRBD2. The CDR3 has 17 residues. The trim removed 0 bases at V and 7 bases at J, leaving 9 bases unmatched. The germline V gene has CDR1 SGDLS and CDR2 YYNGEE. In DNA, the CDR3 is TGTGCCAGCAGCGTAGGGAGCGGGAGGGCCGAAGGCGGGGAGCTGTTTTTT. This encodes CASSVGSGRAEGGELFF.

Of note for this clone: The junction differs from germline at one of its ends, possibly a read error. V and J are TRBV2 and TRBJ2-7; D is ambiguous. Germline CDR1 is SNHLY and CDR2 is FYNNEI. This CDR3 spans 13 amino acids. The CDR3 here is CATSGEEPYEQYF. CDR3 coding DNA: TGTGCCACCAGTGGTGAAGAGCCCTACGAGCAGTACTTC. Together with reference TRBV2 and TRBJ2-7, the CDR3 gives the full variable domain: EPEVTQTPSHQVTQMGQEVILRCVPISNHLYFYWYRQILGQKVEFLVSFYNNEISEKSEIFDDQFSVERPDGSNFTLKIRSTKLEDSAMYFCATSGEEPYEQYFGPGTRLTVT.

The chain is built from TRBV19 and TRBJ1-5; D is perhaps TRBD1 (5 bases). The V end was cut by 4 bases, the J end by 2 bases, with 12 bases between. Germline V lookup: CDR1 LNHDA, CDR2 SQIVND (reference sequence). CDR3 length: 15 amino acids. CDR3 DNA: TGTGCCAGTAGTAGTAGGACACTCGGCAATCAGCCCCAGCATTTT. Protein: CASSSRTLGNQPQHF. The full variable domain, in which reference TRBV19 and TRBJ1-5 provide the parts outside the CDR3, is DGGITQSPKYLFRKEGQNVTLSCEQNLNHDAMYWYRQDPGQGLRLIYYSQIVNDFQKGDIAEGYSVSREKKESFPLTVTSAQKNPTAFYLCASSSRTLGNQPQHFGDGTRLSIL.

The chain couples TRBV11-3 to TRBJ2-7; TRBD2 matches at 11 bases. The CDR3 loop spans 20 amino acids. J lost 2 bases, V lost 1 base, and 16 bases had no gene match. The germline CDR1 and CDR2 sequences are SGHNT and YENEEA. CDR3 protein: CASSLVWSSGRTVTTYEQYF. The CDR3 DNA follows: TGTGCCAGCAGCTTAGTGTGGTCTAGCGGGAGGACGGTGACCACCTACGAGCAGTACTTC.

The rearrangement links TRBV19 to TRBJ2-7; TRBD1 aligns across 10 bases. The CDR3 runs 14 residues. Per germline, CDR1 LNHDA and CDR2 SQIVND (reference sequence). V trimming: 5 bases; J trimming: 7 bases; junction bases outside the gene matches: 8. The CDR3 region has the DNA TGTGCCAGTAGTCGGTTGACAGGGGGCCAGGAGCAGTACTTC. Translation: CASSRLTGGQEQYF.

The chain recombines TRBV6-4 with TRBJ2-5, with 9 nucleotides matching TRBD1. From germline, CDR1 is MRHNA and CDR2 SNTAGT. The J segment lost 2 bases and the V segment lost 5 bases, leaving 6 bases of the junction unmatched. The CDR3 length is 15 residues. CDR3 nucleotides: TGTGCCAGCAGTCCCGGGACAGGGTTACAAGAGACCCAGTACTTC. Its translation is CASSPGTGLQETQYF.

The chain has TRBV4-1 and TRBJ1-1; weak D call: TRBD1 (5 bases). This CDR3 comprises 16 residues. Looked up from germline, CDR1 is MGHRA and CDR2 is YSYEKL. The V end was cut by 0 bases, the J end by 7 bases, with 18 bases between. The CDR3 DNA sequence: TGCGCCAGCAGCCAAGATCTGTATCAGGGATCGCGTGAAGCTTTCTTT. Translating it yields CASSQDLYQGSREAFF.

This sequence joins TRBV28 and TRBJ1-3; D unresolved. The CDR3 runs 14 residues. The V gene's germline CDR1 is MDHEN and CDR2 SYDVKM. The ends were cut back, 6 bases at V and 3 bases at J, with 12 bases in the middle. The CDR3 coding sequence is TGTGCCAGCAGCGAGGGTTCCGGTGGAAACACCATATATTTT. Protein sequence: CASSEGSGGNTIYF.

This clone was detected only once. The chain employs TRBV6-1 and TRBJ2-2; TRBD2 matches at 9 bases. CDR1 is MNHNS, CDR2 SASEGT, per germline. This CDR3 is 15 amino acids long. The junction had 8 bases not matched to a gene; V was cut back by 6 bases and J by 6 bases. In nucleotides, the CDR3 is TGTGCCAGCAGGACGGCGGGAGGGAATTCCGGGGAGCTGTTTTTT. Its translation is CASRTAGGNSGELFF.

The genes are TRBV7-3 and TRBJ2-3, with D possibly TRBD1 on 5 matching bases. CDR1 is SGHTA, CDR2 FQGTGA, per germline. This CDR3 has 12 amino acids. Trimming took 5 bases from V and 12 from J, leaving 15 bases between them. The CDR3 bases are TGTGCCAGCAGCCAGGGTGGGCCCCGTCAGTATTTT. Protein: CASSQGGPRQYF.

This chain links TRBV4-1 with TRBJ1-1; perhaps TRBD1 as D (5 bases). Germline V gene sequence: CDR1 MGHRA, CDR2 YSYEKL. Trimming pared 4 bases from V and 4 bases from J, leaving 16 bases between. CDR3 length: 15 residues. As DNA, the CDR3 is TGCGCCAGCAGCCCAGAGGTGGGGGAGGGCACTGAAGCTTTCTTT. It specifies CASSPEVGEGTEAFF.

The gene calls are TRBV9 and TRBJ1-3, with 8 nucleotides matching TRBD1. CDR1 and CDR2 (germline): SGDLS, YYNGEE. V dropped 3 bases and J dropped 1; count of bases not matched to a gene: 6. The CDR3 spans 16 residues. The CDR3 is CASSERTGLSGNTIYF. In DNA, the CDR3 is TGTGCCAGCAGCGAGAGGACAGGGCTATCTGGAAACACCATATATTTT.

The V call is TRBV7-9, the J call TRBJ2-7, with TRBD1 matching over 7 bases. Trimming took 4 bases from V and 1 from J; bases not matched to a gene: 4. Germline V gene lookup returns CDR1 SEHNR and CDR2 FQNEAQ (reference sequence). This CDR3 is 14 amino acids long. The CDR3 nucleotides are TGTGCCAGCAGCTCCGGACAGGTTTCCTACGAGCAGTACTTC. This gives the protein CASSSGQVSYEQYF.

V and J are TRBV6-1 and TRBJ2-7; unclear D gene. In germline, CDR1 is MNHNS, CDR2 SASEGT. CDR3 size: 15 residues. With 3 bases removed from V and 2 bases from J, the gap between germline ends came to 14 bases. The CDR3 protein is CASSDYPSGAYEQYF. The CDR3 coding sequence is TGTGCCAGCAGTGATTATCCCTCAGGTGCCTACGAGCAGTACTTC.

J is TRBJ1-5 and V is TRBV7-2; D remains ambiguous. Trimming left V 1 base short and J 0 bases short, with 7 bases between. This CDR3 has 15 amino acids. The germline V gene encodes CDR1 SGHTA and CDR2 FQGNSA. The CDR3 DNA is TGTGCCAGCAGCTTAGACTACGGTAGCAATCAGCCCCAGCATTTT. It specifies CASSLDYGSNQPQHF.

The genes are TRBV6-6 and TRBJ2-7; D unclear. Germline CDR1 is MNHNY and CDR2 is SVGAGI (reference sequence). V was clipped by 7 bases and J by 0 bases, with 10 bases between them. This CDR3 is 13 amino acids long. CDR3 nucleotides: TGTGCCAGCACCACCAGTAACTCCTACGAGCAGTACTTC. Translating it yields CASTTSNSYEQYF.

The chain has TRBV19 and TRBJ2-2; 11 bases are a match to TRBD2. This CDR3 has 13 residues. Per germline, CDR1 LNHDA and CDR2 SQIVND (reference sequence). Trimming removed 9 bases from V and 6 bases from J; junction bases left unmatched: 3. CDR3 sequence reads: CASGLAGSGELFF. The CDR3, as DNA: TGTGCCAGCGGACTAGCGGGCTCCGGGGAGCTGTTTTTT.

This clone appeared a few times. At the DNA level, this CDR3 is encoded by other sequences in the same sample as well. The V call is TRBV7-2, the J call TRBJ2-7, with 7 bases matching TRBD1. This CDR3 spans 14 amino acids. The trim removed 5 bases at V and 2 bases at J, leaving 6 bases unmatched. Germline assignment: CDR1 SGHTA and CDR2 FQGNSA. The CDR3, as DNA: TGTGCCAGCAGCCCCCGGACAGGCGCCTACGAGCAGTACTTC. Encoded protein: CASSPRTGAYEQYF.